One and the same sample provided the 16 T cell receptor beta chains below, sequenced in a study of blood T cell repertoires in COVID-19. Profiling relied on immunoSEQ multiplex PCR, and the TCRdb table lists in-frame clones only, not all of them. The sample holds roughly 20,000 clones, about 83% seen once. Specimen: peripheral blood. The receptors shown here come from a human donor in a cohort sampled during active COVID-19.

The CDR3 nucleotides read TGTGCCAGCAGTACAACAGGGGGGTATTACAATGAGCAGTTCTTC. Protein product: CASSTTGGYYNEQFF. This chain joins TRBV6-4 and TRBJ2-1, with 8 bases fitting TRBD1. The germline V gene encodes CDR1 MRHNA and CDR2 SNTAGT. The CDR3 has 15 residues. V lost 5 bases, J lost 4 bases, and 7 bases stayed unmatched.

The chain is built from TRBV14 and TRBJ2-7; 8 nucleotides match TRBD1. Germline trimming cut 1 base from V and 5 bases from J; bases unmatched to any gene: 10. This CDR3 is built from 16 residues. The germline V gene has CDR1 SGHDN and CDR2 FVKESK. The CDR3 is CASSQGLGRGRDEQYF. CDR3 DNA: TGTGCCAGCAGCCAAGGGCTGGGCAGGGGGCGTGACGAGCAGTACTTC.

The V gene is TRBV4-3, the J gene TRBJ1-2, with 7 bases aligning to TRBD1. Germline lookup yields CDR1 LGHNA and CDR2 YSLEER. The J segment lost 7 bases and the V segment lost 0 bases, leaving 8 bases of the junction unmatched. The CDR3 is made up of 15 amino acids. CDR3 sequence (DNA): TGCGCCAGCAGCCAAGATAGTACAGGGGATCCTGGCTACACCTTC. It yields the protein CASSQDSTGDPGYTF.

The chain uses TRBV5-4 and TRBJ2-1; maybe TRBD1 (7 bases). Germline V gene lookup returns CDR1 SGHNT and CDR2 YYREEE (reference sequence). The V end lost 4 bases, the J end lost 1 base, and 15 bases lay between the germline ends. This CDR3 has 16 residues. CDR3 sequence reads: CASSTGGGQSYNEQFF. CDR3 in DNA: TGTGCCAGCAGCACTGGAGGGGGACAGTCCTACAATGAGCAGTTCTTC.

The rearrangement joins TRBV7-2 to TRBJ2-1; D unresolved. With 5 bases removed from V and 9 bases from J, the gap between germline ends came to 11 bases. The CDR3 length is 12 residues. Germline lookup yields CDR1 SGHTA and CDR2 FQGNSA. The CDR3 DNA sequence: TGTGCCAGCAGCACAGATGTAGGTGAGCAGTTCTTC. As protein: CASSTDVGEQFF.

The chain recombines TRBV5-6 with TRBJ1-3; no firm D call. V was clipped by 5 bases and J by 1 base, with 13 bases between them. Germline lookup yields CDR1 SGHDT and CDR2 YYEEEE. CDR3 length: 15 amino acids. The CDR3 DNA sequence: TGTGCCAGCAGGTCACTAGGCGGATCTGGAAACACCATATATTTT. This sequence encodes CASRSLGGSGNTIYF.

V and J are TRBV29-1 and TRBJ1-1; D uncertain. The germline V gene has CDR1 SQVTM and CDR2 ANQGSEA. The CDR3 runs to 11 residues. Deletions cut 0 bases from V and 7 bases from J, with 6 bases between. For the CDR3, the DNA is TGCAGCGTTGAAGAGGGCCTTGAAGCTTTCTTT. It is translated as CSVEEGLEAFF.

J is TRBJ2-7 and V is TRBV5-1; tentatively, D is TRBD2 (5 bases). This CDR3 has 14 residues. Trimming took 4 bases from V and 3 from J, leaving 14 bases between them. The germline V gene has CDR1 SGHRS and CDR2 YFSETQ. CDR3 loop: CASSPEVRDYEQYF. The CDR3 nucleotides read TGCGCCAGCAGCCCGGAGGTCCGTGACTACGAGCAGTACTTC.

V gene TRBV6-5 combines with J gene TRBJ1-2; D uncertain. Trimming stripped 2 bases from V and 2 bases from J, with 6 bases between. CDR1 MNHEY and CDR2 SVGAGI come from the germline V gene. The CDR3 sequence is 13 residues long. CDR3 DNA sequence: TGTGCCAGCAGTTACCAGCGAAACTATGGCTACACCTTC. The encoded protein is CASSYQRNYGYTF.

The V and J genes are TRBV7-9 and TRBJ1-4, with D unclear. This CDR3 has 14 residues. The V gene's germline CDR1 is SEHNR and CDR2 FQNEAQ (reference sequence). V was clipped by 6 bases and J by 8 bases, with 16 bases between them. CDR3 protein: CASSLTGKDEKLFF. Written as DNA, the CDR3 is TGTGCCAGCAGTCTAACGGGGAAGGACGAAAAACTGTTTTTT. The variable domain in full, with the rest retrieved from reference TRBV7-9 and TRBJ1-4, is DTGVSQNPRHKITKRGQNVTFRCDPISEHNRLYWYRQTLGQGPEFLTYFQNEAQLEKSRLLSDRFSAERPKGSFSTLEIQRTEQGDSAMYLCASSLTGKDEKLFFGSGTQLSVL.

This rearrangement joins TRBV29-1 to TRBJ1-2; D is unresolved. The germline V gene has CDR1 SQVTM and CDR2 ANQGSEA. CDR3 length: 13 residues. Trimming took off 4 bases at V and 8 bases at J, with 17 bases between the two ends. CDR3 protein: CSVAGLPIGGYTF. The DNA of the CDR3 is TGCAGCGTTGCAGGACTCCCTATAGGAGGCTACACCTTC.

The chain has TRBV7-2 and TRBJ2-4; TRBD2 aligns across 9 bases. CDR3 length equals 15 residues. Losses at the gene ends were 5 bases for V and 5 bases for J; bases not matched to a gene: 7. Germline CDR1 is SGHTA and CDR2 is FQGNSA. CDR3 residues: CASSPRERGENIQYF. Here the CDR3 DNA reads TGTGCCAGCAGCCCCCGGGAGCGGGGGGAAAACATTCAGTACTTC.

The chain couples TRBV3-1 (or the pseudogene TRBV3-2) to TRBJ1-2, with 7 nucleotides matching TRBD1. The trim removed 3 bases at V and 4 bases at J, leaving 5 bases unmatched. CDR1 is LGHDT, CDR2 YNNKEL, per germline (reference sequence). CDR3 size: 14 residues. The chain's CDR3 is CASSQAQGSYGYTF. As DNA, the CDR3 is TGTGCCAGCAGCCAGGCACAGGGGAGCTATGGCTACACCTTC.

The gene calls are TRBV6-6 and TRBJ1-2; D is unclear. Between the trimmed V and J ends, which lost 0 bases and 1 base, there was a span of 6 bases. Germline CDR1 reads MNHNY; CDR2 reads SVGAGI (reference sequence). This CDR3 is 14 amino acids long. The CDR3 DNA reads TGTGCCAGCAGTTACTCCGAGCATAACTATGGCTACACCTTC. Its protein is CASSYSEHNYGYTF.

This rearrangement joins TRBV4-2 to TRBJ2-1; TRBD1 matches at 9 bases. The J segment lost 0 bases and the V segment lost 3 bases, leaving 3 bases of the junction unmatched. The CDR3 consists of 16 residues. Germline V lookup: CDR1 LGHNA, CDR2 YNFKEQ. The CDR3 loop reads CASSHTGGFSYNEQFF. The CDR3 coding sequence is TGTGCCAGCAGCCACACAGGGGGCTTCTCCTACAATGAGCAGTTCTTC.

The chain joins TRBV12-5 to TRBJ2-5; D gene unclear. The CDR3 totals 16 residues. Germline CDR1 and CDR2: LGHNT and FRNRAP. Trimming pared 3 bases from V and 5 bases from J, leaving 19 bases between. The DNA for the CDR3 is TGTGCTAGTGGTTTAATCCTCGCGGCAGTAAGGGAGACCCAGTACTTC. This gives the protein CASGLILAAVRETQYF. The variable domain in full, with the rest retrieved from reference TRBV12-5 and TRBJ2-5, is DARVTQTPRHKVTEMGQEVTMRCQPILGHNTVFWYRQTMMQGLELLAYFRNRAPLDDSGMPKDRFSAEMPDATLATLKIQPSEPRDSAVYFCASGLILAAVRETQYFGPGTRLLVL.